This T cell receptor (beta chain) comes out of a study of CD4 T cells in relation to SARS-CoV-2 and coronaviruses. Study-wide context: PBMCs were cultured with antigen for roughly 11 days before TCR beta sequencing. Of the patients, about 8 were male, a few female, two Hispanic.

More than 8.5 x 10^4 naive or memory CD4+ cells were cultured with CEF peptides for about 10 days. The protocol was immunoSEQ multiplex PCR, while the TCRdb copy is restricted to in-frame clones and leaves out a portion. This table holds tens of thousands of clones, about three quarters found once. Concerning this clone itself: What it binds is unknown.

Germline V gene lookup returns CDR1 MDHEN and CDR2 SYDVKM. V shed 4 bases and J shed 2 bases, with 12 bases lying between them. The CDR3 totals 15 residues. The sequence was collected from an adult with COVID-19. Sequenced: memory CD4+ T cells from PBMCs, cultured in vitro. The chain combines TRBV28 with TRBJ2-1; D possibly matches TRBD1 or TRBD2 (5 bases each). CDR3 DNA sequence: TGTGCCAGCAGTTCGCCGAGGGGTACCTACAATGAGCAGTTCTTC. Protein product: CASSSPRGTYNEQFF.